This T cell receptor (beta chain) was obtained from a study of OX40 agonist ivuxolimab in advanced cancers. Study in general: Eligibility admitted prior anti-PD-1, anti-PD-L1 or anti-CTLA-4 therapy; around 42% had some. Overall study results and limits: Expanded clones belonging to CD8+ T cells outnumbered, on average, those of CD4+. Normalized T-cell clonal expansion was also low in a subset of nonresponders.

Clones were read by immunoSEQ multiplex PCR, and TCRdb kept only the in-frame ones, dropping some. Here the sample spans some 46,000 clones, 89% being singletons. Per germline, CDR1 LGHNA and CDR2 YSLEER. V gave up 4 bases and J gave up 3 bases, with 15 bases separating them. The CDR3 runs to 15 residues. Note on this clone: Its target is unknown.

This material consisted of CD4+ or CD8+ T cells sorted from blood, taken in a trial of the OX40 agonist ivuxolimab. The chain links TRBV4-3 to TRBJ1-1, with D tentatively TRBD1 (5 bases). The clonotype was recovered from an adult with an advanced solid tumor such as melanoma, head and neck, liver or kidney cancer. The CDR3 DNA sequence: TGCGCCAGCAGCCCTAACTCCGGGACCTACACTGAAGCTTTCTTT. Its protein is CASSPNSGTYTEAFF.